This T cell receptor (beta chain) was documented in a study of cytomegalovirus exposure and HLA in healthy donors. The PCR had 60 Vbeta and 13 Jbeta primers. Sequenced by immunoSEQ multiplex PCR; TCRdb stores in-frame clones only, minus some. The sample includes 130,000 or so clones, about three quarters of them seen just once. Unmatched junction bases numbered 11, after V lost 5 bases and J lost 6 bases. CDR3 length: 16 amino acids. Germline CDR1 is SEHNR and CDR2 is FQNEAQ (reference sequence). Material for sequencing was PBMCs. The gene calls are TRBV7-9 and TRBJ1-2, with 11 bases lining up with TRBD1. The clonotype comes from a woman aged 40 to 50 in good health and CMV-seronegative. The CDR3 DNA reads as TGTGCCAGCAGCGGACAGGGGGCAGACTGGGTGAATGGCTACACCTTC. Its protein is CASSGQGADWVNGYTF. The whole variable domain, filled in from reference TRBV7-9 and TRBJ1-2, reads DTGVSQNPRHKITKRGQNVTFRCDPISEHNRLYWYRQTLGQGPEFLTYFQNEAQLEKSRLLSDRFSAERPKGSFSTLEIQRTEQGDSAMYLCASSGQGADWVNGYTFGSGTRLTVV.